This T cell receptor beta chain was captured in a study of blood T cell repertoires in COVID-19. The data were produced by immunoSEQ multiplex PCR, yet TCRdb's version contains in-frame clones alone and is incomplete. The sample shows about 300,000 clones, over 75% of them seen only once. The CDR3 runs 14 residues. CDR1 and CDR2 from the germline V gene are MNHEY and SVGAGI. V shed 3 bases and J shed 1 base, with 10 bases lying between them. Those who participated ranged in age from about 18 to 89 years and resided in approximately 26 US areas. The clonotype was recovered from a woman between 18 and 30 years old who had recovered from COVID-19. The chain combines TRBV6-5 with TRBJ2-7, with D tentatively TRBD1 (5 bases). Sequencing was done on a sample of PBMCs or T cells enriched from blood (not recorded which). The CDR3, as DNA: TGTGCCAGCAGTTATCAGACAGATTCCTACGAGCAGTACTTC. It yields the protein CASSYQTDSYEQYF.